These 14 T cell receptor beta chains were sequenced from one sample in a study of follicular helper T cells after annual influenza vaccination. The table came from immunoSEQ multiplex PCR; TCRdb's copy has only in-frame clones and leaves some out. In the table there are some 10,000 clones, 70% to 90% of which are singletons. Time point of the sample: 2015-2016 season, 7 days after influenza vaccination. Sequenced material: CXCR5+ CD38- circulating T follicular helper cells from blood, taken 7 days after influenza vaccination. Subset indicated: circulating Tfh, non-naive CD4+CXCR5+PD-1+ (ICOS+CD38+ or ICOS-CD38-). Source of these receptors: an adult who received the influenza vaccine.

This sequence joins TRBV6-1 and TRBJ1-5; D gene unclear. Germline CDR1 reads MNHNS; CDR2 reads SASEGT. The CDR3 loop spans 16 amino acids. V was pared by 4 bases and J by 1 base, with 14 bases between. CDR3 protein: CASSGPYATSNQPQHF. DNA for the CDR3: TGTGCCAGCAGTGGCCCTTATGCCACAAGCAATCAGCCCCAGCATTTT.

The V call is TRBV5-1, the J call TRBJ2-2; possible D gene TRBD1, 6 bases. The CDR3 is 15 amino acids. The ends were cut back, 3 bases at V and 5 bases at J, with 14 bases in the middle. Germline V CDR1 and CDR2: SGHRS, YFSETQ. The CDR3 loop is CASSSGHRETGELFF. The CDR3 nucleotides read TGCGCCAGCAGCTCGGGACACCGGGAAACCGGGGAGCTGTTTTTT. The full variable domain, its missing parts supplied by reference TRBV5-1 and TRBJ2-2, is KAGVTQTPRYLIKTRGQQVTLSCSPISGHRSVSWYQQTPGQGLQFLFEYFSETQRNKGNFPGRFSGRQFSNSRSEMNVSTLELGDSALYLCASSSGHRETGELFFGEGSRLTVL.

This chain links TRBV18 with TRBJ1-3; D perhaps matches TRBD1 (6 bases). Per the germline V gene, CDR1 is KGHSH and CDR2 is LQKENI. V shed 3 bases and J shed 4 bases, with 13 bases lying between them. The CDR3 is 15 residues long. The CDR3: CASSPPWGRGNTIYF. As DNA, the CDR3 is TGTGCCAGCTCACCGCCCTGGGGGCGCGGAAACACCATATATTTT. Combining the CDR3 with reference TRBV18 and TRBJ1-3 gives the whole variable domain NAGVMQNPRHLVRRRGQEARLRCSPMKGHSHVYWYRQLPEEGLKFMVYLQKENIIDESGMPKERFSAEFPKEGPSILRIQQVVRGDSAAYFCASSPPWGRGNTIYFGEGSWLTVV.

J is TRBJ2-3 and V is TRBV12-5; D is possibly TRBD2 (6 bases). The CDR3 consists of 13 residues. CDR1 is LGHNT and CDR2 is FRNRAP in the germline V gene. The ends were cut back, 6 bases at V and 5 bases at J, with 12 bases in the middle. This chain's CDR3 is CASGSRDLDTQYF. The CDR3 region has the DNA TGTGCTAGTGGCAGCCGGGACTTAGATACGCAGTATTTT. Full variable domain (missing parts from reference TRBV12-5 and TRBJ2-3): DARVTQTPRHKVTEMGQEVTMRCQPILGHNTVFWYRQTMMQGLELLAYFRNRAPLDDSGMPKDRFSAEMPDATLATLKIQPSEPRDSAVYFCASGSRDLDTQYFGPGTRLTVL.

This chain connects TRBV5-1 to TRBJ1-1; 7 positions match TRBD1. CDR1 is SGHRS and CDR2 is YFSETQ in the germline V gene. This CDR3 spans 14 amino acids. V lost 2 bases to trimming and J lost 8 bases; unmatched junction nucleotides: 9. This CDR3 is CASSLKGTVSEAFF. CDR3 DNA sequence: TGCGCCAGCAGCTTAAAAGGGACAGTATCCGAAGCTTTCTTT. The whole variable domain, filled in from reference TRBV5-1 and TRBJ1-1, reads KAGVTQTPRYLIKTRGQQVTLSCSPISGHRSVSWYQQTPGQGLQFLFEYFSETQRNKGNFPGRFSGRQFSNSRSEMNVSTLELGDSALYLCASSLKGTVSEAFFGQGTRLTVV.

This chain connects TRBV19 to TRBJ1-5; D uncertain. With 3 bases removed from V and 6 bases from J, the gap between germline ends came to 9 bases. This CDR3 is built from 13 residues. Germline V gene sequence: CDR1 LNHDA, CDR2 SQIVND (reference sequence). The DNA of the CDR3 is TGTGCCAGTAGTATGTCCCCCCCTCAGCCCCAGCATTTT. Amino acid sequence: CASSMSPPQPQHF. The variable domain in full, completed from reference TRBV19 and TRBJ1-5, reads DGGITQSPKYLFRKEGQNVTLSCEQNLNHDAMYWYRQDPGQGLRLIYYSQIVNDFQKGDIAEGYSVSREKKESFPLTVTSAQKNPTAFYLCASSMSPPQPQHFGDGTRLSIL.

V is TRBV5-1 and J is TRBJ1-2; 7 nucleotides line up with TRBD1. The CDR3 length is 14 residues. Germline V gene lookup returns CDR1 SGHRS and CDR2 YFSETQ. The ends lost 2 bases at V and 3 bases at J; junction bases unmatched: 4. CDR3 DNA: TGCGCCAGCAGCTTAACAGGGGAGGACTATGGCTACACCTTC. It codes for CASSLTGEDYGYTF.

This clone was recorded only once. This chain connects TRBV7-8 to TRBJ2-7; tentative D call: TRBD1 (5 bases). The V and J ends lost 4 bases and 3 bases respectively, with 22 bases between them. Germline V gene sequence: CDR1 SGHVS, CDR2 FQNEAQ. The CDR3 loop spans 17 amino acids. In nucleotides, the CDR3 is TGTGCCAGCAGCTGGAAGGGGCAGGGCGCTGGCGTCTACGAGCAGTACTTC. Its protein product is CASSWKGQGAGVYEQYF.

The genes are TRBV5-6 and TRBJ2-3, with a weak D call TRBD1 (6 bases). This CDR3 is built from 16 residues. V was cut by 3 bases and J by 1 base, with 15 bases left in between. Germline V CDR1 and CDR2: SGHDT, YYEEEE. CDR3 protein: CASSSYRAMGTDTQYF. CDR3 DNA: TGTGCCAGCAGCTCATACAGGGCTATGGGCACAGATACGCAGTATTTT.

The V and J genes are TRBV10-3 and TRBJ1-2; maybe TRBD1 (6 bases). V gave up 0 bases and J gave up 8 bases, with 16 bases separating them. The CDR3 sequence is 15 residues long. CDR1 is ENHRY, CDR2 SYGVKD, per germline. The CDR3 loop is CAISESPGTNPGYTF. CDR3 in DNA: TGTGCCATCAGTGAGTCCCCCGGGACAAACCCAGGCTACACCTTC.

The rearrangement uses TRBV19 and TRBJ2-1; the match to TRBD2 covers 12 bases. Trimming took 5 bases from V and 0 from J; bases not matched to a gene: 5. CDR1 and CDR2 from the germline V gene are LNHDA and SQIVND (reference sequence). The CDR3 extends over 17 amino acids. CDR3: CASSRRLAGDSYNEQFF. The CDR3 coding sequence is TGTGCCAGTAGTCGCCGACTAGCGGGGGACTCCTACAATGAGCAGTTCTTC.

This chain links TRBV6-1 with TRBJ2-1; TRBD2 might be the D (5 bases). V shed 6 bases and J shed 8 bases, with 11 bases lying between them. The CDR3 sequence is 12 residues long. Germline V gene lookup returns CDR1 MNHNS and CDR2 SASEGT. This CDR3 is CASSGTRYEQFF. CDR3 bases: TGTGCCAGCAGCGGAACTAGATATGAGCAGTTCTTC.

J is TRBJ1-1 and V is TRBV11-3, with D perhaps TRBD1 (5 bases). The germline V and J ends were trimmed by 3 bases and 0 bases, with 8 bases remaining between them. There are 14 residues in the CDR3. In germline, CDR1 is SGHNT, CDR2 YENEEA. DNA of the CDR3: TGTGCCAGCAGCTTCGACAGCCTGAACACTGAAGCTTTCTTT. It specifies CASSFDSLNTEAFF. The whole variable domain, remainder taken from reference TRBV11-3 and TRBJ1-1, is EAGVVQSPRYKIIEKKQPVAFWCNPISGHNTLYWYLQNLGQGPELLIRYENEEAVDDSQLPKDRFSAERLKGVDSTLKIQPAELGDSAVYLCASSFDSLNTEAFFGQGTRLTVV.

The chain links TRBV5-1 to TRBJ2-1; 9 nucleotides match TRBD2. After removal of 5 bases from V and 5 bases from J, the junction contained 5 bases not matched to a gene. The CDR3 is 14 amino acids. In germline, CDR1 is SGHRS, CDR2 YFSETQ. Here the CDR3 DNA reads TGCGCCAGCAGGTTGCTAGCGGGGAACAATGAGCAGTTCTTC. It specifies CASRLLAGNNEQFF.